The subject of this entry is one T cell receptor beta chain. This sample is drawn from a study of shared clonotypes between healthy human individuals. Partitioning of CD4+ cells yielded a CD45RA+ naive subset and a CD45RA-negative memory subset. Researchers ran the assay at a deep level. On sorted subsets, replicate PCRs used approximately 200 ng DNA, or about 33,000 T cell genomes. This table comes from immunoSEQ multiplex PCR, and its TCRdb copy is limited to in-frame clones, with some not included. The data contain around 2.5 million clones, 90% to 95% of them seen just once; the ten biggest clones take up more than 0.35%. The source of this sequence is a young man in good health. Some clones in this sample may be carry-over from other donors' samples. The sample consisted of naive CD4+ T cells from PBMCs. The subset is: CD45RA+ positively selected.

CDR3 protein: CASSPAGGGYNEQFF. The DNA of the CDR3 is TGTGCCAGCAGCCCCGCTGGCGGGGGTTACAATGAGCAGTTCTTC. The V gene is TRBV7-8, the J gene TRBJ2-1, with 7 bases aligning to TRBD2. The CDR3 runs 15 residues. J was trimmed by 4 bases and V by 5 bases; bases with no gene match: 8. The germline CDR1 and CDR2 sequences are SGHVS and FQNEAQ. The variable domain in full, completed from reference TRBV7-8 and TRBJ2-1, reads GAGVSQSPRYKVAKRGQDVALRCDPISGHVSLFWYQQALGQGPEFLTYFQNEAQLDKSGLPSDRFFAERPEGSVSTLKIQRTQQEDSAVYLCASSPAGGGYNEQFFGPGTRLTVL.